These T cell receptor beta chains were read from a single sample in a study of post-analysis software for immune sequencing data. Each CDR3 protein is one row after TCRdb ran MiXCR on the PCR reads. Of hundreds of thousands of distinct CDR3 sequences listed, 53% were seen once; the top ten hold approximately 4.5%. The sequenced sample consisted of blood. These receptors were collected from a girl under 18 with multiple sclerosis. The CDR3 runs from the conserved cysteine through the conserved F or W. Each record gives: CDR3 length, D gene, J gene, clone size, V gene, CDR3 protein, CDR3 DNA. The D gene is left open where the match is weak. Not every row has a clone size; where given, it reads once, few, many or a size class.

>15|TRBD1|TRBJ2-7|.|TRBV5-1
CASSLETGTSYEQYF
TGCGCCAGCAGCTTGGAGACAGGGACCTCCTACGAGCAGTACTTC
>17|TRBD2|TRBJ2-4|.|TRBV5-6
CASSLALAGTAKNIQYF
TGTGCCAGCAGCTTGGCGCTAGCGGGAACAGCCAAAAACATTCAGTACTTC
>14|TRBD1|TRBJ2-7|few|TRBV29-1
CSVTYRGSSYEQYF
TGCAGCGTCACTTACAGGGGGAGCTCCTACGAGCAGTACTTC
>16|.|TRBJ1-1|once|TRBV11-3
CASSSRGSRGNTEAFF
TGTGCCAGCAGCTCACGAGGGAGTAGGGGGAACACTGAAGCTTTCTTT
>15|.|TRBJ2-4|few|TRBV12-3/TRBV12-4
CASSINIEFSNIQYF
TGTGCCAGCAGCATAAACATAGAATTTTCGAACATTCAGTACTTC
>12|.|TRBJ1-2|few|TRBV29-1
CSVRGSLYGYTF
TGCAGCGTCCGCGGCAGCCTCTATGGCTACACCTTC
>17|.|TRBJ1-5|.|TRBV7-2
CASSLGRGQYSNQPQHF
TGTGCCAGCAGCTTAGGCAGGGGACAATATAGCAATCAGCCCCAGCATTTT
>15|.|TRBJ2-4|.|TRBV20-1
CSAMTGFRGKNIQYF
TGCAGTGCTATGACCGGCTTCCGTGGGAAAAACATTCAGTACTTC
>18|TRBD2|TRBJ2-5|few|TRBV7-2
CASSLGLAGGPWQETQYF
TGTGCCAGCAGCTTAGGACTAGCGGGAGGGCCATGGCAAGAGACCCAGTACTTC
>16|.|TRBJ2-1|.|TRBV25-1
CASSDGGRSSYNEQFF
TGTGCCAGCAGTGATGGGGGTCGTAGCTCCTACAATGAGCAGTTCTTC
>16|.|TRBJ2-5|.|TRBV5-1
CASSLSTSHLGNEQYF
TGCGCCAGCAGCTTGTCGACTTCCCACTTAGGCAATGAGCAGTACTTC
>15|TRBD2|TRBJ2-2|few|TRBV2
CASSDSGGHTGELFF
TGTGCCAGCAGTGATAGCGGGGGCCACACCGGGGAGCTGTTTTTT
>14|TRBD1|TRBJ2-5|.|TRBV6-1
CASRTDRAPGEQYF
TGTGCCAGCAGAACAGACAGGGCTCCTGGGGAGCAGTACTTC
>17|TRBD2|TRBJ2-1|.|TRBV7-9
CASSLAKGEGPNNEQFF
TGTGCCAGCAGCTTAGCAAAAGGGGAGGGCCCCAACAATGAGCAGTTCTTC
>15|TRBD2|TRBJ2-3|.|TRBV7-9
CASSQGLAELDTQYF
TGTGCCAGCAGCCAGGGACTAGCGGAATTAGATACGCAGTATTTT
>13|.|TRBJ2-7|.|TRBV12-3/TRBV12-4
CASTSRFSYEQYF
TGTGCCAGCACGTCCAGGTTCTCCTACGAGCAGTACTTC
>15|.|TRBJ1-5|once|TRBV20-1
CSAATSRQGNQPQHF
TGCAGTGCTGCTACCTCGCGGCAGGGGAATCAGCCCCAGCATTTT
>14|TRBD1|TRBJ1-2|few|TRBV29-1
CSVGQGARNYGYTF
TGCAGCGTGGGACAGGGGGCGCGGAACTATGGCTACACCTTC
>14|.|TRBJ2-7|few|TRBV3-1
CASKASRWDYEQYF
TGTGCCAGCAAGGCCTCGCGGTGGGACTACGAGCAGTACTTC
>15|.|TRBJ2-7|.|TRBV5-1
CASSLVDSFGYEQYF
TGCGCCAGCAGCTTGGTCGACAGCTTTGGCTACGAGCAGTACTTC
>15|TRBD1|TRBJ1-1|.|TRBV7-3
CASSLITGDMTEAFF
TGTGCCAGCAGCTTAATCACAGGGGATATGACTGAAGCTTTCTTT
>16|.|TRBJ2-7|few|TRBV12-3/TRBV12-4
CASSHSDALRLYEQYF
TGTGCCAGCAGCCACTCTGACGCACTAAGACTGTACGAGCAGTACTTC
>15|.|TRBJ2-7|.|TRBV29-1
CSVEDLHGGSYEQYF
TGCAGCGTTGAAGATCTTCATGGGGGCTCCTACGAGCAGTACTTC
>16|TRBD2|TRBJ2-5|many|TRBV18
CASSPTLAGGKETQYF
TGTGCCAGCTCACCAACTCTAGCGGGAGGGAAGGAGACCCAGTACTTC
>14|.|TRBJ2-3|.|TRBV20-1
CSASDRRGADTQYF
TGCAGTGCTAGCGACCGGAGGGGCGCAGATACGCAGTATTTT
>13|TRBD1|TRBJ1-2|.|TRBV24-1
CATSEGAGYGYTF
TGTGCCACTTCCGAGGGGGCTGGCTATGGCTACACCTTC
>15|TRBD1|TRBJ2-3|few|TRBV14
CASSQATGAADTQYF
TGTGCCAGCAGCCAAGCGACAGGGGCCGCAGATACGCAGTATTTT
>14|.|TRBJ2-4|.|TRBV5-5
CASSLEAASNIQYF
TGTGCCAGCAGCTTGGAGGCGGCTTCAAACATTCAGTACTTC
>16|.|TRBJ1-1|.|TRBV5-1
CASSYIPGITGTEAFF
TGCGCCAGCAGCTACATCCCCGGGATCACGGGCACTGAAGCTTTCTTT
>14|.|TRBJ2-7|once|TRBV20-1
CSAFKQGYLYEQYF
TGCAGTGCTTTCAAGCAGGGGTACCTCTACGAGCAGTACTTC
>16|TRBD2|TRBJ2-5|.|TRBV4-1
CASSQAWLAGEQTQYF
TGCGCCAGCAGCCAAGCCTGGCTAGCGGGGGAACAGACCCAGTACTTC
>16|TRBD1|TRBJ2-7|.|TRBV10-3
CAISDSGQDKAYEQYF
TGTGCCATCAGTGACTCCGGACAGGATAAGGCCTACGAGCAGTACTTC
>18|TRBD1|TRBJ2-7|.|TRBV20-1
CSATSLRDRAPYLHEQYF
TGCAGTGCTACCTCGCTACGGGACAGGGCGCCTTATCTCCACGAGCAGTACTTC
>14|.|TRBJ2-7|.|TRBV6-5
CASSYGQLGHEQYF
TGTGCCAGCAGTTACGGCCAGTTAGGCCACGAGCAGTACTTC
>13|.|TRBJ1-1|.|TRBV16
CASSPRQVTEAFF
TGTGCCAGCAGCCCTAGACAGGTAACTGAAGCTTTCTTT
>13|.|TRBJ1-2|.|TRBV20-1
CSAKTGNNYGYTF
TGCAGTGCGAAAACCGGGAACAACTATGGCTACACCTTC
>12|.|TRBJ2-5|few|TRBV29-1
CSSKGFQETQYF
TGCAGCTCGAAGGGATTCCAAGAGACCCAGTACTTC
>14|.|TRBJ1-5|.|TRBV18
CASSPPGVGQPQHF
TGTGCCAGCTCACCACCGGGGGTGGGTCAGCCCCAGCATTTT
>14|.|TRBJ2-7|few|TRBV9
CASSVAPVPDEQYF
TGTGCCAGCAGCGTAGCCCCGGTTCCTGACGAGCAGTACTTC
>18|TRBD2|TRBJ2-3|.|TRBV11-2
CASSPRLAGDVSTDTQYF
TGTGCCAGCAGCCCCCGACTAGCGGGGGACGTTAGCACAGATACGCAGTATTTT
>15|TRBD2|TRBJ2-7|.|TRBV7-2
CASSARVAGGHEQYF
TGTGCCAGCAGCGCCAGGGTAGCGGGAGGGCACGAGCAGTACTTC
>16|TRBD2|TRBJ2-7|.|TRBV7-2
CASSSRTSGGAIEQYF
TGTGCCAGCAGCTCCCGGACTAGCGGGGGGGCAATCGAGCAGTACTTC
>14|TRBD2|TRBJ2-7|.|TRBV6-6
CASNQGLVNYEQYF
TGTGCCAGCAATCAAGGACTAGTTAACTACGAGCAGTACTTC
>16|TRBD1|TRBJ2-5|.|TRBV3-1
CASSPGTGALQETQYF
TGTGCCAGCAGCCCGGGGACAGGGGCGTTGCAAGAGACCCAGTACTTC
>18|TRBD2|TRBJ2-4|few|TRBV6-5
CASRLGLAEASGKNIQYF
TGTGCCAGCAGACTCGGACTAGCGGAGGCCAGCGGAAAAAACATTCAGTACTTC
>15|TRBD1|TRBJ2-7|few|TRBV28
CASSLPGQGLYEQYF
TGTGCCAGCAGCTTGCCGGGACAGGGGCTCTACGAGCAGTACTTC
>18|.|TRBJ2-7|.|TRBV5-1
CASSLWVKWTVGSYEQYF
TGCGCCAGCAGCTTATGGGTGAAGTGGACAGTCGGCTCCTACGAGCAGTACTTC
>15|TRBD1|TRBJ2-7|few|TRBV7-8
CASSLGRGQGYEQYF
TGTGCCAGCAGCTTAGGTCGAGGACAGGGTTACGAGCAGTACTTC
>15|.|TRBJ2-1|.|TRBV7-9
CASSSTGRSYNEQFF
TGTGCCAGCAGCTCGACAGGTCGGTCCTACAATGAGCAGTTCTTC
>14|.|TRBJ2-7|.|TRBV7-9
CASSLKASSYEQYF
TGTGCCAGCAGCTTAAAGGCTAGCTCCTACGAGCAGTACTTC
>15|TRBD2|TRBJ2-6|.|TRBV20-1
CSASSGVSGANVLTF
TGCAGTGCTTCTAGCGGAGTCTCTGGGGCCAACGTCCTGACTTTC
>17|.|TRBJ1-1|.|TRBV11-2
CASSLGLRLGKNTEAFF
TGTGCCAGCAGCTTAGGGCTTCGGCTGGGGAAGAACACTGAAGCTTTCTTT
>16|TRBD1|TRBJ1-3|.|TRBV7-2
CASSPRQGLTGNTIYF
TGTGCCAGCAGCCCCAGACAGGGTTTGACTGGAAACACCATATATTTT
>12|.|TRBJ2-7|many|TRBV9
CASSPRGYEQYF
TGTGCCAGCAGCCCCCGTGGGTACGAGCAGTACTTC
>13|TRBD2|TRBJ2-7|.|TRBV10-3
CAIASGSGYEQYF
TGTGCCATAGCTAGCGGGAGTGGATACGAGCAGTACTTC
>16|TRBD2|TRBJ2-7|.|TRBV20-1
CSARDPRAGERYEQYF
TGCAGTGCTAGAGACCCCCGGGCGGGGGAGAGATACGAGCAGTACTTC
>16|TRBD2|TRBJ2-3|.|TRBV12-3/TRBV12-4
CASRTGTSGRTDTQYF
TGTGCCAGCAGGACTGGGACTAGCGGGCGCACAGATACGCAGTATTTT
>12|.|TRBJ1-2|.|TRBV20-1
CSARRRAGGYTF
TGCAGTGCTAGACGCAGGGCGGGTGGCTACACCTTC
>17|.|TRBJ2-3|.|TRBV12-5
CASGPQGPGSYTDTQYF
TGTGCTAGTGGTCCCCAGGGGCCGGGGTCCTACACAGATACGCAGTATTTT